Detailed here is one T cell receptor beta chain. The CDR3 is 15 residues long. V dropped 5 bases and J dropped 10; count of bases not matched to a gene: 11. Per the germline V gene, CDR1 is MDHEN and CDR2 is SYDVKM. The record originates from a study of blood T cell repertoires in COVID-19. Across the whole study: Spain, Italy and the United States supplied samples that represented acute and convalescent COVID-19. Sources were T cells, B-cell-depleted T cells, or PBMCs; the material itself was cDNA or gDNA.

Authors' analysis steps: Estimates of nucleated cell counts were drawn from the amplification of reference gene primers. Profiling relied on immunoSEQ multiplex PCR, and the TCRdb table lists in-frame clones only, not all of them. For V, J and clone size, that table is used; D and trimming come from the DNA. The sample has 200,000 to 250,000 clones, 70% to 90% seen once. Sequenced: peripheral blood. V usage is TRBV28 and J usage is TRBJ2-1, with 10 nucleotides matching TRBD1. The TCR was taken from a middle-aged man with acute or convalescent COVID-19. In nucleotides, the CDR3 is TGTGCCAGCAGTCGGACCGGGACAGGGGTAGGGGAGCAGTTCTTC. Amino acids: CASSRTGTGVGEQFF.